This T cell receptor (beta chain) was observed in a study of blood T cells in healthy people across ages. For the study at large: In model experiments, template switching was able to capture about one barcoded beta molecule for every two T cells that were present.

A second about 7 to 11 cycle PCR used barcoded and J-beta primers. With 12 random nucleotides, a template-switch adaptor tagged each individual cDNA molecule. Samples each returned at least 3 million CDR3-containing paired-end reads. TCRdb reprocessed the 5' RACE reads via MiXCR and lists one record per CDR3 protein. This table has about 1,400,000 distinct CDR3 sequences, around two fifths appearing once. In this sample, this clonotype turned up a few times. The CDR3 is 18 amino acids. The V and J ends lost 2 bases and 1 base, in that order; junction bases with no gene match: 11. Germline V gene data show CDR1 as SNHLY and CDR2 as FYNNEI.

The sequencing sample was made of blood. This clonotype was obtained from a young woman in good health. The rearrangement links TRBV2 to TRBJ2-1; 7 bases align to TRBD2. The CDR3 bases are TGTGCCAGCAGTGAAAGGTCCGGTGCTAGCGGTTCCTACAATGAGCAGTTCTTC. Protein product: CASSERSGASGSYNEQFF.